The following is a T cell receptor beta chain sequence with its context. TCRdb keeps only in-frame clones here, not all; method: immunoSEQ multiplex PCR. The sample carries 100,000 to 150,000 clones, about 88% recorded once. This CDR3 spans 16 amino acids. Trimming took off 4 bases at V and 4 bases at J, with 19 bases between the two ends. CDR1 MNHNS and CDR2 SASEGT come from the germline V gene. The sample belongs to a study of cytomegalovirus exposure and HLA in healthy donors. The donors were part of the validation cohort, which consisted of roughly 120 subjects and was separate from the first cohort of about 670 subjects.

Sequenced: PBMCs. The TCR was taken from a man under 40 in good health and CMV-seronegative. V is TRBV6-1 and J is TRBJ2-5; D possibly corresponds to TRBD1 (5 bases). The CDR3 nucleotides read TGTGCCAGCAGTGCACCAGTCGAAGGGCAGGGAGAGACCCAGTACTTC. It specifies CASSAPVEGQGETQYF.